This TCR beta chain was sequenced for a study of vaccination and CD4 T cells after COVID-19 (dated by TCRdb to 2022 to 2024). Regarding the study in general: SARS-CoV-2 positivity had been established in the convalescent patients by nasal swab PCR, and mild disease was recorded in roughly ten of these patients and severe disease in one. Overlapping spike peptide pools from SARS-CoV-2 and from the common cold coronaviruses HCoV-NL63, HCoV-OC43 and HCoV-229E were used as culture stimuli. In roughly nine COVID-19 convalescent patients and a handful of infection-naive healthy vaccine recipients, the spike-specific CD4+ TCR repertoire before mRNA vaccination was compared with the repertoire after mRNA vaccination. Post-COVID blood samples from convalescent patients were collected a median of approximately 100 days after diagnosis, with a range of roughly 35 to 170 days. The convalescent cohort included six males and four females, with two Hispanic individuals, seven Caucasians, two Asians and one multiracial person. Each participant got two doses of either the Pfizer-BioNTech BNT162b2 vaccine (n=8) or the Moderna mRNA-1273 vaccine (n=2). Control cultures used a CEFX viral epitope pool as positive control, an HIV-1 Nef peptide pool as negative control, or no peptide. Post-vaccine blood samples were collected a median of around 2.5 months after the second vaccine dose, ranging from roughly 13 to 250 days. Study-wide conclusions, independent of this receptor: In convalescent patients, a median around 86% of post-vaccine SARS-CoV-2-reactive clones were detected only after vaccination, suggesting vaccine-specific priming. The median number of SARS-CoV-2-reactive clonotypes rose from approximately 20 after infection to a few dozen after vaccination, but the change was not significant. Relatively few convalescent patients were included in the study, and early timepoints after natural infection were not analyzed. Of the vaccine-specific clones found in convalescent patients, nearly all (304 of 307) were mono-reactive for SARS-CoV-2 spike instead of being cross-reactive with common cold coronaviruses.

Libraries were constructed by PCR. DNA from cultured CD4+ T cells underwent TCR sequencing with the Oncomine TCR Beta short-read assay at the Johns Hopkins FTIC core. The QIAamp micro DNA kit was used to extract genomic DNA from the cultured CD4+ T cells. Oncomine TCR Beta libraries from cultured CD4+ T cells were pooled using unique dual indexes and sequenced on an Illumina iSeq 100. As for the original processing: Non-productive sequences were removed, and CDR3s not starting with C, not ending with F or W, or shorter than 7 amino acids were discarded. The MANAFEST web application identified antigen-specific clonotypes by comparing peptide-stimulated wells against reference wells and other culture wells. An FDR below 0.05, an odds ratio above 5, and a productive frequency above 0.1% in at least two of three replicate wells were required for clones to be considered positive. Clonotypes that were significantly expanded in both SARS-CoV-2 spike wells and at least one common cold coronavirus spike condition were defined as cross-reactive. Using R version 3.6.1, CDR3 homology was evaluated through Levenshtein distances (stringdist) along with unrooted phylogenetic trees (ape). In-frame beta chains were kept once TCRdb had trimmed the public reads at Q25 with fastp and called clones with MiXCR. Here each entry gathers all rows of one CDR3 protein and keeps the most common genes and DNA. The V and J calls were determined by TCRdb, not by the authors. The sample table records several thousand distinct CDR3 sequences; around 48% of these occur just once. The ten largest clones capture about 19% of the sample.

Note on this clonotype: No cognate antigen has been identified for it. Per-base qualities were not stored, and no clone one base away is much larger.

In light of the paper, this sample's treatment or condition label describes: approximately 9-day PBMC culture with coronavirus spike peptide pools or control peptides (ViraFEST assay). To expand antigen-specific T cells with peptide pools and then pick out the expanded clonotypes through TCR sequencing, the study relied on the ViraFEST assay. The convalescent patients' positive SARS-CoV-2 PCR tests were from March to December 2020, which was before the Alpha, Beta and Delta variants emerged in the United States. PBMCs were cultured at two million per well in IMDM supplemented with 5% human AB serum and 8.5 to 10 IU/ml IL-2, with roughly 10 ug/ml peptide pools added. Half of the culture medium was replaced with fresh IL-2-containing medium on days 3 and 7. After 10 days of culture, CD4+ T cells were isolated by negative selection with the EasySep CD4+ T cell isolation kit. Ficoll-Paque Plus gradient centrifugation was used to isolate PBMCs from whole blood, and the isolated PBMCs were then either used fresh or cryopreserved at -140C. Culture conditions were generally each tested in triplicate wells.

V is pared back by 1 base and J by 0 bases, with 7 bases lying between the germline termini. The CDR3 holds 14 amino acids from the cysteine to the phenylalanine. Here the CDR3 DNA is all that survives: 42 bases in frame from base 1. CDR1 DFQATT and CDR2 SNEGSKA were looked up in the germline V gene (reference sequence). The clonotype comes from a human donor who had recovered from COVID-19. The sample was CD4+ T cells from blood, cultured in vitro. The sequence links TRBV20-1 to TRBJ1-5, with the D gene not clear enough to name. CDR3 reads: CSARGGNSNQPQHF. The nucleotides are TGCAGTGCTAGAGGTGGCAATAGCAATCAGCCCCAGCATTTT.